This TCR beta chain was sequenced during a study of T cell responses to AZD1222 COVID-19 vaccine. Using immunoSEQ multiplex PCR, the repertoire was profiled, and TCRdb retains in-frame clones only, with some absent. The sample lists about 160,000 clones, approximately 90% occurring once. Germline loops: CDR1 SGDLS, CDR2 YYNGEE. The V end was cut by 5 bases, the J end by 0 bases, with 12 bases between. The CDR3 runs 15 residues. On this clone: This CDR3 is also generated by other DNA sequences in the sample.

Specimen: peripheral blood, collected on day 0 of MenACWY control vaccination. The rearrangement joins TRBV9 to TRBJ1-5; D call uncertain. This TCR was sampled from an adult in good health. CDR3 region: CASSVDGYSNQPQHF. The CDR3 DNA follows: TGTGCCAGCAGTGTCGACGGTTATAGCAATCAGCCCCAGCATTTT.